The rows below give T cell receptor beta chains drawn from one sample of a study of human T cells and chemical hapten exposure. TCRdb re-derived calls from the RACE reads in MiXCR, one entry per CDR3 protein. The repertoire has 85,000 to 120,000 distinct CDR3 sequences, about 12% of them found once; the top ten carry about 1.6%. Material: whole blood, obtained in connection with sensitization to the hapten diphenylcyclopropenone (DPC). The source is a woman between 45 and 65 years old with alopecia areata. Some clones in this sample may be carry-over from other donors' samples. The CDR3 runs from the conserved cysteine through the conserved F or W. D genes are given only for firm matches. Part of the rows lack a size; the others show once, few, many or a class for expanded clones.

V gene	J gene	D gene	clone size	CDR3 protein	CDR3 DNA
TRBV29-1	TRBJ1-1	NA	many	CSGLPRSLNTEAFF	TGCAGCGGACTTCCCCGGAGCTTGAACACTGAAGCTTTCTTT
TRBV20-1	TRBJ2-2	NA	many	CSASDGPGELFF	TGCAGTGCTAGTGACGGGCCCGGGGAGCTGTTTTTT
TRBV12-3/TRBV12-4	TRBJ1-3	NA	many	CASSPATNSGNTIYF	TGTGCCAGCAGCCCTGCAACCAACTCTGGAAACACCATATATTTT
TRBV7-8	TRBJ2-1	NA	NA	CASSLGLANPYNEQFF	TGTGCCAGCAGCTTAGGCCTAGCGAACCCATACAATGAGCAGTTCTTC
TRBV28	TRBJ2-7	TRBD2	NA	CASSSTGLAPYEQYF	TGTGCCAGCAGTTCCACGGGACTAGCCCCCTACGAGCAGTACTTC
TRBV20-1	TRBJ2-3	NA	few	CSARDPTSPITDTQYF	TGCAGTGCTAGAGACCCGACCTCACCCATCACAGATACGCAGTATTTT
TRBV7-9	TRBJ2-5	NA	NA	CASSPPRLETQYF	TGTGCCAGCAGTCCACCGCGGTTAGAGACCCAGTACTTC
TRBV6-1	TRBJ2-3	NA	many	CASSEYLDTQYF	TGTGCCAGCAGTGAATACCTGGATACGCAGTATTTT
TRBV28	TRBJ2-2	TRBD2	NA	CASSAPGLAANTGELFF	TGTGCCAGCAGTGCCCCGGGACTAGCGGCGAACACCGGGGAGCTGTTTTTT
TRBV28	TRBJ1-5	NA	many	CASSLISNSNQPQHF	TGTGCCAGCAGTTTAATCAGTAATAGCAATCAGCCCCAGCATTTT
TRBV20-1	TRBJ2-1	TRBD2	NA	CSANLRGAGSEQFF	TGCAGTGCTAACTTGCGGGGGGCCGGAAGTGAGCAGTTCTTC
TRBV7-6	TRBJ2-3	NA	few	CASSLGLGGSTTDTQYF	TGTGCCAGCAGCTTAGGGTTGGGGGGCTCAACCACAGATACGCAGTATTTT
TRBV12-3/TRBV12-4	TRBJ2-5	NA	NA	CASSLFQSQTQYF	TGTGCCAGCAGTTTATTCCAGAGCCAGACCCAGTACTTC
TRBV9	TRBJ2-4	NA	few	CASSVLKSRVNGLAKNIQYF	TGTGCCAGCAGCGTATTGAAATCGCGGGTTAACGGTTTAGCCAAAAACATTCAGTACTTC
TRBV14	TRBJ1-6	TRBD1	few	CASSQVTGQVNSPLHF	TGTGCCAGCAGCCAAGTAACGGGACAGGTTAATTCACCCCTCCACTTT
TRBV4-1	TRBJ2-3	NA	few	CASSQEGRSPITDTQYF	TGCGCCAGCAGCCAAGAAGGCAGGTCACCTATAACAGATACGCAGTATTTT
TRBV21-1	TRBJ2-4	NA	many	CASSNLESVGF	TGTGCCAGCAGCAACTTGGAGTCGGTGGGCTTC
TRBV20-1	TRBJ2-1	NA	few	CSAQDNEQFF	TGCAGTGCGCAAGACAATGAGCAGTTCTTC
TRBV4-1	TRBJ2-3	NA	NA	CASSLRATSTDTQYF	TGCGCCAGCAGCCTACGGGCAACTAGCACAGATACGCAGTATTTT
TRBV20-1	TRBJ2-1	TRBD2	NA	CSAPPGGRVNEQFF	TGCAGTGCTCCCCCGGGGGGGAGGGTTAATGAGCAGTTCTTC
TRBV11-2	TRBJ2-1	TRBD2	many	CASSFTGTSLYNEQFF	TGTGCCAGCAGCTTTACCGGGACTAGTTTATACAATGAGCAGTTCTTC
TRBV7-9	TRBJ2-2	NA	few	CASSAHPPGLVTGELFF	TGTGCCAGCAGCGCCCACCCTCCAGGGCTTGTCACCGGGGAGCTGTTTTTT
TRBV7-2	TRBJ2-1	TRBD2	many	CASSITLANEQFF	TGTGCCAGCAGCATCACACTAGCGAATGAGCAGTTCTTC
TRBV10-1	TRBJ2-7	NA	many	CASSELPTSFQYF	TGCGCCAGCAGTGAGCTACCGACTAGTTTCCAGTACTTC
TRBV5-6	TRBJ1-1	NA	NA	CASSFGTGTTEAFF	TGTGCCAGCAGCTTTGGGACGGGGACCACTGAAGCTTTCTTT
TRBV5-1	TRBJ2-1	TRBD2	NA	CASRLGLSNEQFF	TGCGCCAGCCGCCTGGGACTATCCAATGAGCAGTTCTTC
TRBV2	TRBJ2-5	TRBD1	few	CASSGQGAPKETQYF	TGTGCCAGCTCAGGACAGGGGGCGCCTAAAGAGACCCAGTACTTC
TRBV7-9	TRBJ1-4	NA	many	CASSPTRDDEKLFF	TGTGCCAGCAGCCCGACACGGGACGATGAAAAACTGTTTTTT
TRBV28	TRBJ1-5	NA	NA	CASSLYSSNQPQHF	TGTGCCAGCAGTTTGTACAGTAGCAATCAGCCCCAGCATTTT
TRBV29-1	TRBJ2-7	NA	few	CSSWTILGEQYF	TGCAGCTCATGGACTATTTTGGGGGAGCAGTACTTC
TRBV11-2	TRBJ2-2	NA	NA	CASSLVTVDTGELFF	TGTGCCAGCAGCTTAGTAACGGTCGACACCGGGGAGCTGTTTTTT
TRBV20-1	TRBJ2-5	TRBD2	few	CSASPGLAEETQYF	TGCAGTGCTAGCCCCGGACTAGCGGAAGAGACCCAGTACTTC
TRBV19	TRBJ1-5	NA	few	CASSRFLRRDQPQHF	TGTGCCAGTAGTAGGTTCTTAAGAAGGGATCAGCCCCAGCATTTT
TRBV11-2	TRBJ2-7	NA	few	CASSRSRDSLPYEQYF	TGTGCCAGCAGCCGATCGAGAGACAGTCTCCCCTACGAGCAGTACTTC
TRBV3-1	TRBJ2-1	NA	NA	CASSQVSNEQFF	TGTGCCAGCAGCCAAGTCTCCAATGAGCAGTTCTTC
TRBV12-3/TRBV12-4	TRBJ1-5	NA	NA	CASSLRPWEDQPQHF	TGTGCCAGCAGTTTACGTCCGTGGGAGGATCAGCCCCAGCATTTT
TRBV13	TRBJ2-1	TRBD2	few	CASSRGRPANEQFF	TGTGCCAGCAGCCGCGGGAGACCGGCCAATGAGCAGTTCTTC
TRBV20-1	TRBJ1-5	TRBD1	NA	CSAIDRGGNQPQHF	TGCAGTGCTATTGACAGGGGAGGCAATCAGCCCCAGCATTTT
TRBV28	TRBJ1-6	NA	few	CASSSGQGPPLHF	TGTGCCAGCAGTTCAGGGCAGGGGCCACCCCTCCACTTT
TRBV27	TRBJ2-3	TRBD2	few	CASGGLAGGPSTQYF	TGTGCCAGCGGTGGGCTAGCGGGAGGGCCGTCTACGCAGTATTTT
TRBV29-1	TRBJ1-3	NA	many	CSFRAEYSGNTIYF	TGCAGCTTCCGGGCAGAGTACTCTGGAAACACCATATATTTT
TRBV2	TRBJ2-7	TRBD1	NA	CASTRDRRTYEQYF	TGTGCCAGCACCCGGGACAGGCGCACCTACGAGCAGTACTTC
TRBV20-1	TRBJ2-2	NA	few	CSARDRKAWGSTGELFF	TGCAGTGCTAGAGATAGGAAGGCATGGGGGAGCACCGGGGAGCTGTTTTTT
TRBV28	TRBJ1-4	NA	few	CASKAGNEKLFF	TGTGCCAGCAAAGCAGGGAATGAAAAACTGTTTTTT
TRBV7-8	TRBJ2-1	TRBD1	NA	CASSLNRGVSYNEQFF	TGTGCCAGCAGCTTAAACAGGGGAGTTTCCTACAATGAGCAGTTCTTC
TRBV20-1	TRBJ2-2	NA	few	CSASGAANTGELFF	TGCAGTGCTAGCGGGGCGGCCAACACCGGGGAGCTGTTTTTT
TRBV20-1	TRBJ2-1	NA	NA	CSAPVRGLEQFF	TGCAGTGCCCCCGTTCGGGGACTTGAGCAGTTCTTC
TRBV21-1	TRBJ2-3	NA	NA	CASSKVHRVTDTQYF	TGTGCCAGCAGCAAAGTACACAGAGTGACAGATACGCAGTATTTT
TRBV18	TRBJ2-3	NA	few	CASSLQDPSQDTQYF	TGTGCCAGCTCACTCCAGGACCCTTCGCAAGATACGCAGTATTTT
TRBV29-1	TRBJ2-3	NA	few	CSVTGAKGDTQYF	TGCAGCGTAACGGGGGCCAAAGGAGATACGCAGTATTTT
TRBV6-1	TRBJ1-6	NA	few	CASRSPEIQTSPLHF	TGTGCCAGCAGGTCCCCAGAGATTCAAACTTCACCCCTCCACTTT
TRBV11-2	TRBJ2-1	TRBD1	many	CASRYRGPYNEQFF	TGTGCCAGCAGGTACAGGGGCCCGTACAATGAGCAGTTCTTC
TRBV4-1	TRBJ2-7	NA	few	CASSQVPGVYEQYF	TGCGCCAGCAGCCAAGTACCAGGGGTCTACGAGCAGTACTTC
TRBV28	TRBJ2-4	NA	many	CASSPPGYLAKNIQYF	TGTGCCAGCAGTCCGCCGGGGTACTTAGCCAAAAACATTCAGTACTTC
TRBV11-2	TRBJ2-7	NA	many	CASTRDLETYEQYF	TGTGCCAGCACCCGCGACCTCGAGACCTACGAGCAGTACTTC